The clone carrying this T cell receptor (beta chain) was seen many times. The sample originates from a study of patients and donors after allogeneic stem cell transplantation. TCRdb re-called the RT-PCR reads through MiXCR, storing one row per CDR3 protein. The sample records fewer than 95,000 distinct CDR3 sequences, roughly 4.9% being singletons. Germline CDR1 SGHDT, CDR2 YYEEEE. Trimming shortened V by 2 bases and J by 9 bases, and 6 bases separated the two germline ends. The CDR3 loop spans 11 amino acids. This receptor was taken from a human donor who was either an allogeneic HSCT recipient or a stem cell or donor lymphocyte infusion donor (not recorded which). It is not recorded whose cells these are; they may come from a transplant donor. The sample consisted of blood, either unsorted or a sorted T cell fraction (not recorded which). The chain links TRBV5-6 to TRBJ2-1; D ambiguous. This chain's CDR3 is CASSLFREQFF. The DNA of the CDR3 is TGTGCCAGCAGCTTATTCCGTGAGCAGTTCTTC.